Presented here are 18 T cell receptor beta chains from one specimen sequenced in a study of shared clonotypes between healthy human individuals. Sequencing used immunoSEQ multiplex PCR; TCRdb keeps in-frame clones, though not all of them. The sample shows approximately 2.1 million clones, roughly 93% of them seen only once. The sample was naive CD4+ T cells from PBMCs. The sample's subset: CD45RA+ positively selected. These receptors originate from a man younger than 35 in good health. Some clones in this sample may be carry-over from other donors' samples.

This rearrangement joins TRBV7-7 to TRBJ2-3, with TRBD2 identical over 7 bases. V was pared by 4 bases and J by 2 bases, with 3 bases of the junction left unmatched. The germline CDR1 and CDR2 sequences are SSHAT and FNYEAQ (reference sequence). This CDR3 spans 14 amino acids. Written as DNA, the CDR3 is TGTGCCAGCAGCTCCGGACTAGTCACAGATACGCAGTATTTT. Its protein is CASSSGLVTDTQYF.

This chain links TRBV5-6 with TRBJ1-1; a weak D match, TRBD1 (6 bases). Germline V gene data show CDR1 as SGHDT and CDR2 as YYEEEE. This CDR3 contains 12 residues. Between the trimmed V and J ends, which lost 2 bases and 11 bases, there was a span of 13 bases. CDR3 bases: TGTGCCAGCAGCTTTCGCAGAAGGGGGGCTTTCTTT. Amino acids: CASSFRRRGAFF.

The chain recombines TRBV18 with TRBJ2-2, with 7 bases fitting TRBD2. J was trimmed by 1 base and V by 0 bases; bases with no gene match: 8. The CDR3 has 18 amino acids. From germline, CDR1 is KGHSH and CDR2 LQKENI. CDR3: CASSPPFGLAGNTGELFF. CDR3 sequence (DNA): TGTGCCAGCTCACCACCTTTTGGTTTAGCGGGGAACACCGGGGAGCTGTTTTTT.

About this clone itself: Additional DNA sequences in this sample encode the identical CDR3. The rearrangement links TRBV25-1 to TRBJ2-3, with 10 bases fitting TRBD1. This CDR3 has 15 residues. Germline V gene data show CDR1 as MGHDK and CDR2 as SYGVNS. With V trimmed by 5 bases and J by 0 bases, 2 bases remained unmatched. The CDR3 sequence: CASSPGQGSTDTQYF. In DNA form, the CDR3 reads TGTGCCAGCAGTCCGGGACAGGGGAGCACAGATACGCAGTATTTT.

The rearrangement links TRBV18 to TRBJ1-2, with 7 bases matching TRBD1. After removal of 4 bases from V and 8 bases from J, the junction contained 10 bases not matched to a gene. This CDR3 contains 14 residues. Germline V gene data show CDR1 as KGHSH and CDR2 as LQKENI. Here the CDR3 reads CASSLDRNNLGYTF. The CDR3 DNA sequence: TGTGCCAGCTCACTGGACAGGAACAACCTGGGCTACACCTTC.

The V gene is TRBV9, the J gene TRBJ2-1, with D maybe TRBD1 (6 bases). Deletions cut 5 bases from V and 0 bases from J, with 12 bases between. Germline CDR1 SGDLS, CDR2 YYNGEE. This CDR3 is built from 15 residues. Here the CDR3 DNA reads TGTGCCAGCAGTGGAGAGGGGGACTCCTACAATGAGCAGTTCTTC. It is translated as CASSGEGDSYNEQFF.

The rearrangement uses TRBV7-8 and TRBJ2-3; 13 bases are shared with TRBD2. Germline V gene sequence: CDR1 SGHVS, CDR2 FQNEAQ. V lost 5 bases, J lost 5 bases, and 4 bases stayed unmatched. The CDR3 is 15 residues long. For the CDR3, the DNA is TGTGCCAGCAGCCCCCGGACTAGCGGGAGAGATACGCAGTATTTT. This encodes CASSPRTSGRDTQYF.

J is TRBJ1-4 and V is TRBV30; no firm D call. Germline V gene data show CDR1 as GTSNPN and CDR2 as SVGIG (reference sequence). V was clipped by 1 base and J by 7 bases, with 10 bases between them. There are 13 residues in the CDR3. CDR3 residues: CAWSAISGEKLFF. Here the CDR3 DNA reads TGTGCCTGGAGTGCCATAAGTGGTGAAAAACTGTTTTTT.

This clone has a single count. The V gene is TRBV18, the J gene TRBJ1-3, with D unclear. The germline V gene encodes CDR1 KGHSH and CDR2 LQKENI. The CDR3 runs 15 residues. Between the trimmed V and J ends, which lost 3 bases and 4 bases, there was a span of 13 bases. The CDR3 sequence is CASSPTTRGGNTIYF. CDR3 sequence (DNA): TGTGCCAGCTCACCCACCACCAGAGGCGGAAACACCATATATTTT.

The rearrangement links TRBV10-3 to TRBJ1-1; D is undetermined. V lost 6 bases and J lost 4, with 18 bases in between. Germline assignment: CDR1 ENHRY and CDR2 SYGVKD. This CDR3 is 15 amino acids long. The CDR3 protein is CAIREGREGGTEAFF. CDR3 bases: TGTGCCATCAGGGAAGGTCGGGAGGGAGGCACTGAAGCTTTCTTT.

As concerns this clone: This specimen includes other DNA sequences encoding the same CDR3. The chain joins TRBV6-1 to TRBJ1-1, with D possibly matching TRBD1 (5 bases). The CDR3 loop spans 14 amino acids. Germline V lookup: CDR1 MNHNS, CDR2 SASEGT. V lost 3 bases, J lost 1 base, and 9 bases lay in between. DNA for the CDR3: TGTGCCAGCAGTGAGGGACGGCAGAACACTGAAGCTTTCTTT. Its translation is CASSEGRQNTEAFF.

The chain uses TRBV4-3 and TRBJ2-7; 8 bases map to TRBD2. This CDR3 contains 15 residues. Per germline, CDR1 LGHNA and CDR2 YSLEER. J lost 4 bases, V lost 6 bases, and 11 bases had no gene match. The CDR3 nucleotides read TGCGCCAGCAGGCGGCAAGCGGGAGAGGGGTACGAGCAGTACTTC. Translating gives CASRRQAGEGYEQYF.

This clone has only one observation. The V call is TRBV28, the J call TRBJ1-2; D might be TRBD1 (6 bases). Germline CDR1 and CDR2: MDHEN and SYDVKM. The CDR3 is made up of 13 amino acids. Trimming cost V 3 bases and J 13 bases, with 18 bases left between them. As DNA, the CDR3 is TGTGCCAGCAGTTTTTCGGCAGGGGAGGGCGGCACCTTC. It encodes CASSFSAGEGGTF.

The rearrangement links TRBV7-9 to TRBJ1-4; weak D call: TRBD1 (6 bases). Germline V lookup: CDR1 SEHNR, CDR2 FQNEAQ (reference sequence). The CDR3 runs to 14 residues. Trimming removed 5 bases at V and 8 bases at J, with 15 bases between. The CDR3 loop reads CASSADPRGEKLFF. DNA for the CDR3: TGTGCCAGCAGCGCGGACCCGAGGGGGGAAAAACTGTTTTTT. Full variable domain (outside the CDR3, taken from reference TRBV7-9 and TRBJ1-4): DTGVSQNPRHKITKRGQNVTFRCDPISEHNRLYWYRQTLGQGPEFLTYFQNEAQLEKSRLLSDRFSAERPKGSFSTLEIQRTEQGDSAMYLCASSADPRGEKLFFGSGTQLSVL.

This chain links TRBV7-9 with TRBJ1-5, with TRBD1 matching over 12 bases. Losses at the gene ends were 3 bases for V and 7 bases for J; bases not matched to a gene: 4. The germline gives CDR1 SEHNR, CDR2 FQNEAQ (reference sequence). The CDR3 loop spans 15 amino acids. The CDR3: CASSLGTGGGQPQHF. As DNA, the CDR3 is TGTGCCAGCAGCTTGGGGACAGGGGGCGGACAGCCCCAGCATTTT.

A word on this clone: Additional DNA sequences in this sample encode the identical CDR3. The chain combines TRBV5-1 with TRBJ2-3, with a possible D match to TRBD1 (5 bases). The CDR3 covers 14 residues. The germline V gene has CDR1 SGHRS and CDR2 YFSETQ. The V and J ends lost 4 bases and 2 bases respectively, with 11 bases between them. CDR3 loop: CASSSGASTDTQYF. The CDR3 coding sequence is TGCGCCAGCAGCAGTGGGGCTTCCACAGATACGCAGTATTTT.

The chain joins TRBV9 to TRBJ1-3; maybe TRBD1 (6 bases). Germline V gene sequence: CDR1 SGDLS, CDR2 YYNGEE. The V end lost 0 bases, the J end lost 3 bases, and 13 bases lay between the germline ends. The CDR3 has 16 amino acids. The CDR3 DNA reads TGTGCCAGCAGCGTAGACACAGGGTCGGGTGGAAACACCATATATTTT. Protein sequence: CASSVDTGSGGNTIYF.

The gene calls are TRBV11-3 and TRBJ2-1, with D possibly matching TRBD2 (5 bases). The CDR3 is 14 amino acids. Germline CDR1 SGHNT, CDR2 YENEEA. V lost 1 base and J 7 bases, leaving 11 bases between the germline ends. The DNA of the CDR3 is TGTGCCAGCAGCTTAGGAACGAGGGTTAATGAGCAGTTCTTC. Amino acids: CASSLGTRVNEQFF. Variable domain in full (rest from reference TRBV11-3 and TRBJ2-1): EAGVVQSPRYKIIEKKQPVAFWCNPISGHNTLYWYLQNLGQGPELLIRYENEEAVDDSQLPKDRFSAERLKGVDSTLKIQPAELGDSAVYLCASSLGTRVNEQFFGPGTRLTVL.